This note documents a single T cell receptor beta chain sequence. One end of the junction does not line up with germline, which may come from a read error. The CDR3 has 14 amino acids. Germline CDR1 reads SGHRS; CDR2 reads YFSETQ. This specimen belongs to a study of blood T cells in healthy people across ages. A sample-barcoded 5' primer and a J-beta primer mix were used in a second PCR of about 6 to 11 cycles. Using its own MiXCR run on the 5' RACE reads, TCRdb lists one record per CDR3 protein. The sample holds 780,000 or so distinct CDR3 sequences; roughly 50% are singletons and the top ten take about a quarter.

Sequenced input: blood. The receptor was isolated from a man aged 35-49 years in good health. The J gene is TRBJ2-3, the V gene TRBV5-1, with no clear D. CDR3 DNA: TGTGCCAGCAGCTTAGGAGCCGGCACAGATACGCAGTATTTT. It translates to CASSLGAGTDTQYF.